The entry below describes one TCR beta chain. Per the authors' pipeline: Cell counts per sample came from amplifying reference gene primers. Sequenced by immunoSEQ multiplex PCR; TCRdb stores in-frame clones only, minus some. V and J calls and clone size are copied from that table; D and trimming were computed from the DNA. Among 140,000 or so clones listed, 60% to 85% were seen once. This record comes from a study of blood T cell repertoires in COVID-19. Overall study context: Some COVID-19 samples were acute and others convalescent; all came from the United States, Italy and Spain. PBMCs, B-cell-depleted T cells, or T cells were the source of the cDNA or gDNA that made up the material.

This clonotype was obtained from a man aged 45-65 years with active or convalescent COVID-19. The sample comprised peripheral blood.

CDR3: CASSDSSGRSNEQFF. CDR3 bases: TGCGCCAGCAGTGACTCTAGCGGGAGAAGCAATGAGCAGTTCTTC. V gene TRBV10-1 combines with J gene TRBJ2-1; 10 bases map to TRBD2. This CDR3 has 15 amino acids. Germline assignment: CDR1 WNHNN and CDR2 SYGVQD (reference sequence). J lost 6 bases, V lost 3 bases, and 5 bases had no gene match.